These 9 T cell receptor beta chains were sequenced from one sample in a study of shared clonotypes between healthy human individuals. Sequencing used immunoSEQ multiplex PCR; TCRdb keeps in-frame clones, though not all of them. Here the sample spans 1,400,000 or so clones, about 98.5% being singletons. Sequenced input: naive CD4+ T cells sorted from blood. Subset denoted: CD45RA+ positively selected. The receptor source for this set is a man under 40 in good health.

The chain couples TRBV28 to TRBJ2-1, with a possible D match to TRBD1 (6 bases). The CDR3 is made up of 15 amino acids. V was pared by 2 bases and J by 2 bases, with 10 bases between. The germline gives CDR1 MDHEN, CDR2 SYDVKM. DNA for the CDR3: TGTGCCAGCAGTTTAATGGACAGTACCTACAATGAGCAGTTCTTC. Translation: CASSLMDSTYNEQFF.

The chain links TRBV2 to TRBJ1-1, with D perhaps TRBD1 (5 bases). CDR3 length: 13 residues. The V end lost 3 bases, the J end lost 5 bases, and 10 bases lay between the germline ends. Germline lookup yields CDR1 SNHLY and CDR2 FYNNEI. CDR3 region: CASSDPGTTEAFF. The DNA for the CDR3 is TGTGCCAGCAGTGATCCGGGGACTACTGAAGCTTTCTTT.

About this clone itself: At one end the junction does not follow the germline gene, possibly because of a read error. The rearrangement joins TRBV18 to TRBJ2-5; TRBD2 might be the D (6 bases). The CDR3 extends over 15 amino acids. Germline CDR1 KGHSH, CDR2 LQKENI. CDR3: CASSPPGLNQKTQYF. CDR3 DNA: TGTGCCAGCTCACCCCCAGGACTAAACCAAAAGACCCAGTACTTC.

The V gene is TRBV9, the J gene TRBJ2-5; 10 bases are shared with TRBD2. The CDR3 consists of 16 residues. The V segment lost 2 bases and the J segment 2 bases; nucleotides outside the gene matches: 6. Per the germline V gene, CDR1 is SGDLS and CDR2 is YYNGEE. CDR3 residues: CASSVASGRWQETQYF. The CDR3 DNA is TGTGCCAGCAGCGTGGCTAGCGGGAGATGGCAAGAGACCCAGTACTTC.

This rearrangement joins TRBV5-4 to TRBJ2-7; 9 positions agree with TRBD2. V dropped 0 bases and J dropped 5; count of bases not matched to a gene: 12. Germline CDR1 and CDR2: SGHNT and YYREEE (reference sequence). The CDR3 is 17 amino acids. This chain's CDR3 is CASSLGPQREVVDEQYF. CDR3 coding DNA: TGTGCCAGCAGCTTGGGCCCCCAGCGGGAGGTAGTGGACGAGCAGTACTTC. The entire variable domain, with the rest obtained from reference TRBV5-4 and TRBJ2-7, is as follows: ETGVTQSPTHLIKTRGQQVTLRCSSQSGHNTVSWYQQALGQGPQFIFQYYREEENGRGNFPPRFSGLQFPNYSSELNVNALELDDSALYLCASSLGPQREVVDEQYFGPGTRLTVT.

This chain connects TRBV21-1 to TRBJ2-7; TRBD2 reflects the table's D call only, with no check against the DNA. TRBV21-1 is noted as a pseudogene. This CDR3 has 16 amino acids. The CDR3, as DNA: TGTGCCAGCCGCCTTAGTTTATTGGGGAGCTCCTACGAGCAGTACTTC. Translation gives CASRLSLLGSSYEQYF.

The V and J genes are TRBV5-1 and TRBJ1-1; 8 nucleotides agree with TRBD1. The germline V gene has CDR1 SGHRS and CDR2 YFSETQ. CDR3 length: 16 residues. Trimming took 2 bases from V and 0 from J; bases not matched to a gene: 6. CDR3 in DNA: TGCGCCAGCAGCTTCGGACAGGGCCAAATGAACACTGAAGCTTTCTTT. Translation: CASSFGQGQMNTEAFF. Based on the CDR3 plus reference TRBV5-1 and TRBJ1-1, the full variable domain is KAGVTQTPRYLIKTRGQQVTLSCSPISGHRSVSWYQQTPGQGLQFLFEYFSETQRNKGNFPGRFSGRQFSNSRSEMNVSTLELGDSALYLCASSFGQGQMNTEAFFGQGTRLTVV.

The J gene is TRBJ2-5, the V gene TRBV30; D remains ambiguous. The CDR3 runs to 13 residues. With 0 bases removed from V and 0 bases from J, the gap between germline ends came to 5 bases. Germline V gene data show CDR1 as GTSNPN and CDR2 as SVGIG (reference sequence). The CDR3 sequence: CAWSVSYQETQYF. The CDR3 DNA reads as TGTGCCTGGAGTGTCTCCTACCAAGAGACCCAGTACTTC. The whole variable domain, remainder taken from reference TRBV30 and TRBJ2-5, is SQTIHQWPATLVQPVGSPLSLECTVEGTSNPNLYWYRQAAGRGLQLLFYSVGIGQISSEVPQNLSASRPQDRQFILSSKKLLLSDSGFYLCAWSVSYQETQYFGPGTRLLVL.

This chain connects TRBV28 to TRBJ2-3; 7 positions agree with TRBD2. The CDR3 sequence is 14 residues long. V lost 7 bases to trimming and J lost 3 bases; unmatched junction nucleotides: 7. In germline, CDR1 is MDHEN, CDR2 SYDVKM. This chain's CDR3 is CASMSRRETDTQYF. The CDR3, as DNA: TGTGCCAGCATGAGTAGGCGGGAGACAGATACGCAGTATTTT.